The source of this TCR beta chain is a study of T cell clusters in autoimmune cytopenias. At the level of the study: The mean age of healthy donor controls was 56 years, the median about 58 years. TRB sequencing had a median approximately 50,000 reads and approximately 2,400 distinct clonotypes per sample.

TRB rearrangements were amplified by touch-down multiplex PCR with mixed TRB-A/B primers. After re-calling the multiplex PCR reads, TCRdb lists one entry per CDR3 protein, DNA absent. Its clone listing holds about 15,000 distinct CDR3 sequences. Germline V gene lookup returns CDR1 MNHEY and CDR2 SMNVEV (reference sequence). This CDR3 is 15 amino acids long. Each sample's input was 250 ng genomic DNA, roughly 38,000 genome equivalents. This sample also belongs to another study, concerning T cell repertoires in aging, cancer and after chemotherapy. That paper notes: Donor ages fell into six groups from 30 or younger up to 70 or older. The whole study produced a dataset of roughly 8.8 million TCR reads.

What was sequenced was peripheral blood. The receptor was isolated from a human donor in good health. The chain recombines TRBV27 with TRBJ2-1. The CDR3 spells CASSLSPGLYNEQFF.